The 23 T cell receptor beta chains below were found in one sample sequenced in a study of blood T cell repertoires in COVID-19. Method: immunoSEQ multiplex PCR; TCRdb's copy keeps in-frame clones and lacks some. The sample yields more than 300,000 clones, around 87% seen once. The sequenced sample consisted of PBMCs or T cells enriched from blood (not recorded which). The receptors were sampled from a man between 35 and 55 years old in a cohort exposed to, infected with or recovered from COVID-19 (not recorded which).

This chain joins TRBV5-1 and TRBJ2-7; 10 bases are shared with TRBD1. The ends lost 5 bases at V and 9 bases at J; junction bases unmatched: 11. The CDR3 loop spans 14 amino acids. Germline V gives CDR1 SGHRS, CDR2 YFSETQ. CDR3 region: CASRSGTGVLGQYF. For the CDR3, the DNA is TGCGCCAGCAGATCCGGGACAGGGGTCCTAGGGCAGTACTTC.

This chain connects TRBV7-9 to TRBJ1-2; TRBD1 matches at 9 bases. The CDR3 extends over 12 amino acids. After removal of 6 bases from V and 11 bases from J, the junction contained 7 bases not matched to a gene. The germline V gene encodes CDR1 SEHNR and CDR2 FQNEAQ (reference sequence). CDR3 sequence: CASRGTGFGYTF. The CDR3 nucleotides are TGTGCCAGCAGAGGGACAGGGTTTGGGTACACCTTC.

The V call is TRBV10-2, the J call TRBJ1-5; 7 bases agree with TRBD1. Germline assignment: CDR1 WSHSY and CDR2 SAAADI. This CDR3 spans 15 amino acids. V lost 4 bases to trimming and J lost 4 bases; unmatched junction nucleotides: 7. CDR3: CASSVSGTENQPQHF. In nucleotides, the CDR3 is TGCGCCAGCAGTGTATCCGGGACAGAAAATCAGCCCCAGCATTTT.

The CDR3 reads CASSTRQATGGNTIYF. The CDR3 DNA sequence: TGTGCCAGCAGCACCCGACAGGCCACGGGTGGAAACACCATATATTTT. The V call is TRBV5-5, the J call TRBJ1-3; perhaps TRBD1 as D (6 bases). The V and J ends lost 4 bases and 3 bases respectively, with 17 bases between them. The CDR3 is made up of 16 amino acids. Germline V gene data show CDR1 as SGHKS and CDR2 as YYEKEE (reference sequence).

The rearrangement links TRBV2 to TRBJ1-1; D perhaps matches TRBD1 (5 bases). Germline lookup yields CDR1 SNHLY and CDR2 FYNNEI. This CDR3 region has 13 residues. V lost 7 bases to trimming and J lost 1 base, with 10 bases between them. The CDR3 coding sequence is TGTGCCAGCACCAAAGACAGGAACACTGAAGCTTTCTTT. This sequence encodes CASTKDRNTEAFF.

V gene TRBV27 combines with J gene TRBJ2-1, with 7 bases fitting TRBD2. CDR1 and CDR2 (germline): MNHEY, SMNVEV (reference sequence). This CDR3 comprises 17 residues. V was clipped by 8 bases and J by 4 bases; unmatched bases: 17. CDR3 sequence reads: CASVPTLGGGKYNEQFF. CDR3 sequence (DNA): TGTGCCAGCGTACCAACACTCGGCGGGGGAAAATACAATGAGCAGTTCTTC.

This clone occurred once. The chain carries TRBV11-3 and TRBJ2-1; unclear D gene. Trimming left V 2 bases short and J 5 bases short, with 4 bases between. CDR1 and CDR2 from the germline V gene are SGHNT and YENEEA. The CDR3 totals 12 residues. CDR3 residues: CASSLRDNEQFF. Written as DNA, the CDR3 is TGTGCCAGCAGCTTAAGAGACAATGAGCAGTTCTTC.

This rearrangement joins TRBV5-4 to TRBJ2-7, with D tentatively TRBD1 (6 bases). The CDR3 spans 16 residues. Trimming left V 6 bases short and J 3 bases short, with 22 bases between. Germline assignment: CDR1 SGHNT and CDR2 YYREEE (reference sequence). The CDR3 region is CASTLGPGDDYYEQYF. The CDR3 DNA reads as TGTGCCAGCACCCTAGGGCCAGGGGACGATTACTACGAGCAGTACTTC.

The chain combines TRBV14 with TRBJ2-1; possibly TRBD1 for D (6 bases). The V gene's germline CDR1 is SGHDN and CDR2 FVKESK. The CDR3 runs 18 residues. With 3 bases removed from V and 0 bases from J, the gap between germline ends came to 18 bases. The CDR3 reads CASSQGKGGLSSYNEQFF. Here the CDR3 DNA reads TGTGCCAGCAGCCAGGGAAAAGGGGGATTGAGCTCCTACAATGAGCAGTTCTTC.

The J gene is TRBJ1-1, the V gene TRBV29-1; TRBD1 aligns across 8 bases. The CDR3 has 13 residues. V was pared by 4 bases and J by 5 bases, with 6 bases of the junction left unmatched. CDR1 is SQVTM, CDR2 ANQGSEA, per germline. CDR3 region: CSVGHRGETEAFF. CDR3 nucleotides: TGCAGCGTTGGGCACAGGGGGGAGACTGAAGCTTTCTTT.

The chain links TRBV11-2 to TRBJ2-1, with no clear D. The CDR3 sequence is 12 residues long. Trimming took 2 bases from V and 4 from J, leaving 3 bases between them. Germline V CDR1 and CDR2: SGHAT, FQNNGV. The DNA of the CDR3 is TGTGCCAGCAGCTTACAGTACAATGAGCAGTTCTTC. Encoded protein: CASSLQYNEQFF.

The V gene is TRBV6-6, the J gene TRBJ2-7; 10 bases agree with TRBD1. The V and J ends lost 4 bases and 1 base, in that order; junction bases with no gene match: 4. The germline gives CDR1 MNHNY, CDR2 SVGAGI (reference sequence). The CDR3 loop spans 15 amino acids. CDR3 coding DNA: TGTGCCAGCAGTTGGTCGGGACAGGGGTCCTACGAGCAGTACTTC. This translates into CASSWSGQGSYEQYF.

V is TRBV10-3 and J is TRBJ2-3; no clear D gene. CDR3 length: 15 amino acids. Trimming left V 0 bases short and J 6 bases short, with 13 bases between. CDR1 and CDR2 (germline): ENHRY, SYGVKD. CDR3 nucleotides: TGTGCCATCAGTGAGTCGGCGGCAGTTTCCGATACGCAGTATTTT. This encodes CAISESAAVSDTQYF.

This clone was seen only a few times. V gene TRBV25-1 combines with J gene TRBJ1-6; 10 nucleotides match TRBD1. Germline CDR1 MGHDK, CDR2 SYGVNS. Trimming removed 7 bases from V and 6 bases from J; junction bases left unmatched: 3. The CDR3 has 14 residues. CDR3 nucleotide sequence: TGTGCCAGCAAACGGACAGGGGGTAATTCACCCCTCCACTTT. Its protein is CASKRTGGNSPLHF.

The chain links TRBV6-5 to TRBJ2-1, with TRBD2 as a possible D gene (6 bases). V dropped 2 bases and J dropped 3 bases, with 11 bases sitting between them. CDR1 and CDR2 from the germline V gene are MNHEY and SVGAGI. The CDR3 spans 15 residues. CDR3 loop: CASSYQSGVYNEQFF. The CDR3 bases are TGTGCCAGCAGTTACCAATCGGGGGTCTACAATGAGCAGTTCTTC.

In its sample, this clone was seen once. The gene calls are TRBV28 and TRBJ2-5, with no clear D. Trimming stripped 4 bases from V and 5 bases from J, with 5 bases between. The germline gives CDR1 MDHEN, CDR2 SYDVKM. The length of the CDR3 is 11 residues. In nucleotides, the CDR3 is TGTGCCAGCAGTTACGGGGAGACCCAGTACTTC. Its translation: CASSYGETQYF. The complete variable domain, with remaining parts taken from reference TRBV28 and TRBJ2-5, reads DVKVTQSSRYLVKRTGEKVFLECVQDMDHENMFWYRQDPGLGLRLIYFSYDVKMKEKGDIPEGYSVSREKKERFSLILESASTNQTSMYLCASSYGETQYFGPGTRLLVL.

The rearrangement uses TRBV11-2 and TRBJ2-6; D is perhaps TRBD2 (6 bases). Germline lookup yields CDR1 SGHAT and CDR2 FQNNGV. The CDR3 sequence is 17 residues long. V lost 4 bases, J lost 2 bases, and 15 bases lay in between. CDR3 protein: CASSSGRQMAGANVLTF. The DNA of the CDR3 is TGTGCCAGCAGCTCAGGGAGGCAAATGGCTGGGGCCAACGTCCTGACTTTC.

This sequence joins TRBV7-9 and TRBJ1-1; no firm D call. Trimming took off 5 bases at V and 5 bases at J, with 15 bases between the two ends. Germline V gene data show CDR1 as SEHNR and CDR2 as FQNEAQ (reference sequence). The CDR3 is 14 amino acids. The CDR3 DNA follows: TGTGCCAGCAGCCGCGTGGAGGGATGGACTGAAGCTTTCTTT. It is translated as CASSRVEGWTEAFF.

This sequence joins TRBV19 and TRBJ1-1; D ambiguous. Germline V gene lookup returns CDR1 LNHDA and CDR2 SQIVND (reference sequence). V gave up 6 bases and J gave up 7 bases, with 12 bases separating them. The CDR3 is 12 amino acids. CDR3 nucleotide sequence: TGTGCCAGTAGCCAGTCGGCAGGTGAAGCTTTCTTT. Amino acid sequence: CASSQSAGEAFF.

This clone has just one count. CDR3 in DNA: TGTGCCAGCAGTGAAAGGACTAGCGGGAGGGGAGAGACCCAGTACTTC. It encodes CASSERTSGRGETQYF. The chain joins TRBV6-1 to TRBJ2-5, with 15 nucleotides matching TRBD2. Germline V CDR1 and CDR2: MNHNS, SASEGT. Trimming removed 2 bases from V and 4 bases from J; junction bases left unmatched: 2. CDR3 length: 16 residues.

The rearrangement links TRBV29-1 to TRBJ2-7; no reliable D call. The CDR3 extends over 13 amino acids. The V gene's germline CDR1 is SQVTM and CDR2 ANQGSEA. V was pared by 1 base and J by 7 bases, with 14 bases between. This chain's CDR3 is CSVEGKRKEEQYF. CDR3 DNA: TGCAGCGTTGAAGGGAAGCGTAAAGAAGAGCAGTACTTC.

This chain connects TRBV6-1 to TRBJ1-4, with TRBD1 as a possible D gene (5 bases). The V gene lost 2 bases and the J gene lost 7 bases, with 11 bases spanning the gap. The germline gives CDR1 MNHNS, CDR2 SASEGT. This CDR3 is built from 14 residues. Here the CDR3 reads CASSERWGGEKLFF. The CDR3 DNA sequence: TGTGCCAGCAGTGAAAGGTGGGGCGGTGAAAAACTGTTTTTT.

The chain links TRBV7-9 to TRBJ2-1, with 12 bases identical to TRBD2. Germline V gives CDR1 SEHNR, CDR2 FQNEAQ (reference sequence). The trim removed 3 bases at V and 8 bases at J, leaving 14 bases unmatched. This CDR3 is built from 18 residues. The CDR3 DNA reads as TGTGCCAGCAGCTTGATTACAATGACTAGCGGGAGTCGCTATGAGCAGTTCTTC. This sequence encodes CASSLITMTSGSRYEQFF.